This TCR beta chain originates from a study of blood T cell repertoires in COVID-19 (dated by TCRdb to 2020 to 2022). Turning to the overall study: Collaborator samples came from the United States, Italy and Spain and covered acute and convalescent phases of COVID-19. The sample metadata nearly always contained a de-identified subject ID, COVID-19 status, age in years and sex. Where HLA class I and class II types were available, the types were taken from metadata supplied by the sample provider, not from assay-based typing. The dataset comprised deeply sampled blood TCRbeta repertoires from subjects exposed to, actively infected with, or recovered from COVID-19. The samples were drawn from the first 160 participants of the ongoing ImmuneRACE study and from 950 to 1,500 subjects provided by 6 global collaborators. The repertoires were released in a freely available public database meant as a resource for research on the immune response to SARS-CoV-2. The material from the prospective study consisted of cDNA or gDNA derived from T cells, B-cell-depleted T cells, or PBMCs.

Including the terminal cysteine and phenylalanine, the CDR3 comprises 17 residues. The DNA shown is the 51-base CDR3, in frame from base 1. Germline trimming: 8 bases from V, 4 bases from J; junction bases outside gene matches: 12. Per the germline V gene, KGHDR is the CDR1 and SFDVKD is the CDR2. Participants in the prospective study were enrolled through a virtual design, were aged roughly 18 to 95 years, and lived in roughly 24 United States geographic areas. In the prospective study, cohorts were assigned on the basis of participant-reported clinical history obtained from a screening survey and a study questionnaire. Exposed participants had been in contact with someone with a PCR-confirmed or clinician-diagnosed COVID-19 case within 2 weeks of study entry. Each participant in the prospective study had whole blood, serum and a nasopharyngeal or oropharyngeal swab collected by mobile phlebotomists. Over a roughly 2-month period, participants in the prospective study had the option of providing additional blood draws and questionnaires. Before DNA extraction, prospective study blood samples were shipped either frozen or at room temperature.

Study-wide findings and limitations: The quantity of clinical and demographic metadata differed by source and by participant and was supplied without curation.

This clone was seen just once. Its antigen remains undetermined. Base qualities are missing; no much larger clone stands one base away. TCRbeta CDR3 regions were amplified from genomic DNA by means of the immunoSEQ Assay, a bias-controlled multiplex PCR. As for the original processing: The number of nucleated cells in each sample was estimated from the amplification of reference gene primers within the assay. To quantify the absolute abundance of each unique TCRbeta CDR3 rearrangement, sequence reads were collapsed and filtered. For each sample, productive Simpson clonality was calculated as the square root of Simpson's diversity index across productive rearrangements. TCRdb holds this immuneACCESS table with in-frame rearrangements only. Some clones are missing; in checked studies, unresolved V genes explain under half, and the rest has no known cause. The D gene and trimming were derived from the DNA, and the V and J assignments and clone size from that table. The sample table records about 140,000 clones; about 80% of these occur just once. The biggest ten clones account for roughly 1.7% of the sample.

The receptor comes from a woman aged 18-35 years who had been exposed to COVID-19. Sequencing was carried out using PBMCs or T cells enriched from blood (not recorded which). The chain uses TRBV24-1 and TRBJ2-7; the central 14 bases match TRBD2. The DNA sequence is TGTGCCACCAAACCGGGGACTAGCGGGAGAGTGATATACGAGCAGTACTTC. It translates as CATKPGTSGRVIYEQYF.